Listed below are T cell receptor beta chains from one sample, sequenced in a study of shared clonotypes between healthy human individuals. The protocol was immunoSEQ multiplex PCR, while the TCRdb copy is restricted to in-frame clones and leaves out a portion. This table holds 1,400,000 or so clones, approximately 98.5% found once. The sample taken for sequencing was naive CD4+ T cells sorted from blood. The receptors were sampled from a man between 25 and 39 years old in good health. Each CDR3 is given without its conserved first and last residue. Fields, in order: V gene, J gene, CDR3 protein.

TRBV28	TRBJ1-5	ASSPYDGDEIQPQH
TRBV5-1	TRBJ2-5	ASSLGRTLGETQY
TRBV28	TRBJ2-7	ASIGLAGTYEQY
TRBV5-4	TRBJ2-1	ASSLAGEVEQF
TRBV7-2	TRBJ1-3	ASSLGVGRPGNTIY
TRBV11-1	TRBJ2-1	ASSSFTGRGNEQF
TRBV5-4	TRBJ2-7	ASSSTSGRARQY
TRBV14	TRBJ1-2	ASSQDLRLGYGYT
TRBV2	TRBJ2-7	AGQGAGAYEQY
TRBV2	TRBJ2-7	ASRTRTGLTYEQY
TRBV2	TRBJ2-7	ASTRHGVSPLEQY
TRBV29-1	TRBJ2-6	SVDSLTSGANVLT
TRBV11-2	TRBJ2-1	ASSLVSISYNEQF
TRBV29-1	TRBJ1-1	SVEARVARDTEAF
TRBV4-1	TRBJ2-3	ASSFSATDTQY
TRBV19	TRBJ1-1	ASKTGVDRTEAF
TRBV9	TRBJ2-1	ASSLTPSGRWADEQF
TRBV29-1	TRBJ1-2	SVYGADGYT
TRBV19	TRBJ2-7	ASSGSQGARHEQY
TRBV7-9	TRBJ2-7	ASSLDGPGAASYEQY
TRBV5-4	TRBJ1-1	ASSVSGPTEAF
TRBV10-1	TRBJ1-5	ASSEPGQPQH
TRBV9	TRBJ2-6	ASSVARGAGANVLT
TRBV5-1	TRBJ2-3	ASTTNGGTHTDTQY
TRBV18	TRBJ2-7	ASSPKGLAGFYSYEQY
TRBV15	TRBJ2-1	ATSSEGLAGGGYNEQF
TRBV4-3	TRBJ2-1	ASSQEERNEQF
TRBV5-1	TRBJ2-7	ASSLDLGGPYEQY
TRBV6-5	TRBJ1-5	ASRDTANQPQH
TRBV27	TRBJ1-4	ASSLLSDNNEKLF
TRBV4-1	TRBJ2-3	ASSQGLGVEADTQY
TRBV18	-	ASSPLTGTGASYEQY
TRBV5-1	TRBJ2-7	ASSLRSQGNEQY
TRBV5-1	TRBJ1-5	ASSFQGGGNQPQH
TRBV5-1	TRBJ2-7	ASSPTNSYEQY
TRBV5-6	TRBJ2-5	ASSRDSRETQY
TRBV4-3	TRBJ2-1	ASSQEGPAGNEQF
TRBV5-1	TRBJ2-1	ASSLGVFYNEQF
TRBV4-1	TRBJ1-3	ASSQETRSSGNTIY
TRBV5-1	TRBJ1-4	ASRGDVGEKLF
TRBV2	TRBJ1-1	ASSSQVNTEAF
TRBV28	TRBJ2-7	ASSFGGAGQY